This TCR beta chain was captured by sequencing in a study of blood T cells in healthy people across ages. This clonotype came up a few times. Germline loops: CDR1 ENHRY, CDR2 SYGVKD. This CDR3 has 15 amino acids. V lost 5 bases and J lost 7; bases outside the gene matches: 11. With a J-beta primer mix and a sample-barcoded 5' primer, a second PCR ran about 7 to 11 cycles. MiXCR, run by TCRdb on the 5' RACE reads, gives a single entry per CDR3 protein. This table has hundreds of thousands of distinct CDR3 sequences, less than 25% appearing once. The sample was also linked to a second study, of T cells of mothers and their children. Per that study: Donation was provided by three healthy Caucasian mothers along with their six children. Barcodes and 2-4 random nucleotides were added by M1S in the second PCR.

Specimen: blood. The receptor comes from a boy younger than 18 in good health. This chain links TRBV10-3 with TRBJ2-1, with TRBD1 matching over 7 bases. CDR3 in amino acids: CAISTPGQSSNEQFF. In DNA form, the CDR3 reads TGTGCCATCAGTACCCCGGGACAGTCTTCGAATGAGCAGTTCTTC.